The present TCR beta chain was sequenced within a study of response to subunit inactivated influenza vaccine. As for this clonotype: Its target is unknown.

Study-wide points: Every seasonal influenza vaccination brings in few new T cells, the authors suggested.

Via MiXCR, TCRdb re-called the RT-PCR reads, giving one row per CDR3 protein. The repertoire has 600,000 to 850,000 distinct CDR3 sequences, about 14% of them found once; the top ten carry around 7.6%. The source material was PBMCs from blood, sampled 14 to 15 days before vaccination. The origin of this receptor is a man aged 45-65 years who received an inactivated influenza vaccine.

The CDR3 region has the DNA TGTGCCAGCAGTAATAATTCACCCCTCCACTTT. It is translated as CASSNNSPLHF. The chain recombines TRBV6-1 with TRBJ1-6; the D is unclear. CDR1 is MNHNS and CDR2 is SASEGT in the germline V gene. V lost 5 bases and J lost 5, with 1 base in between. CDR3 size: 11 residues.